A single sample gave rise to the 18 T cell receptor beta chains below, sequenced in a study of shared clonotypes between healthy human individuals. Sequencing used immunoSEQ multiplex PCR; TCRdb keeps in-frame clones, though not all of them. The table lists roughly 660,000 clones, about 90% of them singletons, with 34% in the top ten. Material: memory CD8+ T cells from PBMCs. Specified subset: CD45RO+ cells pooled with CCR7-negative TemRA cells. The receptors come from a man younger than 35 in good health. Some clones in this sample may be carry-over from other donors' samples.

In this sample, this clone turned up once. The V and J genes are TRBV6-5 and TRBJ2-2, with D possibly matching TRBD1 (6 bases). V was clipped by 2 bases and J by 7 bases, with 14 bases between them. From germline, CDR1 is MNHEY and CDR2 SVGAGI. CDR3 length equals 15 residues. The CDR3 protein is CASSYPSVGGGELFF. CDR3 sequence (DNA): TGTGCCAGCAGTTACCCGAGCGTAGGGGGCGGGGAGCTGTTTTTT.

The J gene is TRBJ2-3, the V gene TRBV13, with a tentative D call TRBD1 (5 bases). V was clipped by 4 bases and J by 2 bases, with 13 bases between them. Germline lookup yields CDR1 PRHDT and CDR2 FYEKMQ (reference sequence). This CDR3 has 15 residues. CDR3 in amino acids: CASSSSTGSTDTQYF. CDR3 DNA sequence: TGTGCCAGCAGCTCCTCTACAGGTTCCACAGATACGCAGTATTTT.

This clone is a singleton in its sample. The chain joins TRBV9 to TRBJ2-3, with D perhaps matching TRBD1 or TRBD2 (5 bases each). V was cut by 4 bases and J by 2 bases, with 11 bases left in between. Germline V gene sequence: CDR1 SGDLS, CDR2 YYNGEE. The CDR3 covers 14 residues. The CDR3: CASSIGTNTDTQYF. The CDR3 nucleotides are TGTGCCAGCAGCATCGGGACCAACACAGATACGCAGTATTTT.

The rearrangement joins TRBV6-1 to TRBJ1-5; D is undetermined. Trimming removed 6 bases at V and 0 bases at J, with 15 bases between. The CDR3 extends over 16 amino acids. Germline V gives CDR1 MNHNS, CDR2 SASEGT. As DNA, the CDR3 is TGTGCCAGCAGCGAAAGAACCGGGATTAGCAATCAGCCCCAGCATTTT. Protein: CASSERTGISNQPQHF.

The rearrangement uses TRBV5-6 and TRBJ1-5, with D possibly being TRBD1 (6 bases). There are 14 residues in the CDR3. CDR1 SGHDT and CDR2 YYEEEE come from the germline V gene. Trimming left V 5 bases short and J 2 bases short, with 11 bases between. The CDR3 sequence: CASSSGVGNQPQHF. The CDR3 bases are TGTGCCAGCAGTTCAGGGGTCGGCAATCAGCCCCAGCATTTT. The full variable domain, completed using reference TRBV5-6 and TRBJ1-5, is DAGVTQSPTHLIKTRGQQVTLRCSPKSGHDTVSWYQQALGQGPQFIFQYYEEEERQRGNFPDRFSGHQFPNYSSELNVNALLLGDSALYLCASSSGVGNQPQHFGDGTRLSIL.

J is TRBJ2-7 and V is TRBV27; TRBD1 aligns across 10 bases. The ends lost 5 bases at V and 3 bases at J; junction bases unmatched: 7. In germline, CDR1 is MNHEY, CDR2 SMNVEV (reference sequence). The CDR3 runs 15 residues. The CDR3: CASSPSRDRGYEQYF. The CDR3 nucleotides read TGTGCCAGCAGTCCATCCCGGGACAGGGGCTACGAGCAGTACTTC.

The rearrangement joins TRBV2 to TRBJ1-2; D gene unclear. Deletions cut 6 bases from V and 4 bases from J, with 12 bases between. Per the germline V gene, CDR1 is SNHLY and CDR2 is FYNNEI. This CDR3 is 13 amino acids long. The CDR3 sequence: CASRVRPLYGYTF. The CDR3 bases are TGTGCCAGCAGAGTAAGGCCCCTCTATGGCTACACCTTC.

V and J are TRBV15 and TRBJ1-4, with no clear D. V was clipped by 0 bases and J by 4 bases, with 12 bases between them. CDR3 length equals 16 residues. Per the germline V gene, CDR1 is LNHNV and CDR2 is YYDKDF (reference sequence). DNA of the CDR3: TGTGCCACCAGCAGAGATTTTGTTCATATTAATGAAAAACTGTTTTTT. Its protein product is CATSRDFVHINEKLFF.

This chain joins TRBV7-9 and TRBJ2-1, with D possibly matching TRBD2 (5 bases). The CDR3 spans 15 residues. Per germline, CDR1 SEHNR and CDR2 FQNEAQ (reference sequence). Trimming took off 3 bases at V and 3 bases at J, with 12 bases between the two ends. The CDR3 sequence is CASSFGELVYNEQFF. In DNA, the CDR3 is TGTGCCAGCAGCTTCGGGGAGTTGGTCTACAATGAGCAGTTCTTC.

The chain recombines TRBV9 with TRBJ2-7, with 8 bases that match TRBD2. The junction had 7 bases not matched to a gene; V was cut back by 4 bases and J by 4 bases. Looked up from germline, CDR1 is SGDLS and CDR2 is YYNGEE. The CDR3 totals 14 residues. CDR3: CASSSGLDPYEQYF. CDR3 nucleotide sequence: TGTGCCAGCAGCTCGGGACTAGACCCATACGAGCAGTACTTC.

J is TRBJ2-2 and V is TRBV27, with unresolved D. The CDR3 has 16 amino acids. Germline assignment: CDR1 MNHEY and CDR2 SMNVEV (reference sequence). V lost 4 bases and J lost 1, with 13 bases in between. CDR3 sequence (DNA): TGTGCCAGCAGTTGGATACACCCTCAGAACACCGGGGAGCTGTTTTTT. Its protein product is CASSWIHPQNTGELFF.

The chain recombines TRBV7-6 with TRBJ1-3; D unresolved. Deletions cut 0 bases from V and 0 bases from J, with 12 bases between. The CDR3 is 17 amino acids. Germline V gives CDR1 SGHVS, CDR2 FNYEAQ. This CDR3 reads CASSLAVVGYSGNTIYF. CDR3 nucleotide sequence: TGTGCCAGCAGCTTAGCGGTAGTGGGATACTCTGGAAACACCATATATTTT.

This clone occurred once. The chain uses TRBV29-1 and TRBJ2-7; a weak D match, TRBD2 (5 bases). Germline CDR1 SQVTM, CDR2 ANQGSEA. The CDR3 runs to 13 residues. CDR3 region: CSIRPFGTYEQYF. The DNA for the CDR3 is TGCAGTATCAGACCGTTCGGGACCTACGAGCAGTACTTC.

The gene calls are TRBV10-3 and TRBJ2-6; D assignment may be TRBD1 or TRBD2 (5 bases each). The CDR3 runs to 15 residues. V was trimmed by 8 bases and J by 1 base, leaving 12 bases between them. Germline V lookup: CDR1 ENHRY, CDR2 SYGVKD. The CDR3 coding sequence is TGTGCCATCTGGGGGAGCTCATCTGGGGCCAACGTCCTGACTTTC. Amino acid sequence: CAIWGSSSGANVLTF.

The CDR3 bases are TGTGCCTGGAGTAAAGACCTGGGACAGGGAGGCGGTGAGCAGTTCTTC. It encodes CAWSKDLGQGGGEQFF. The chain combines TRBV30 with TRBJ2-1; 9 bases match TRBD1. The junction had 14 bases not matched to a gene; V was cut back by 2 bases and J by 9 bases. The CDR3 is 16 residues long. Germline V gene lookup returns CDR1 GTSNPN and CDR2 SVGIG (reference sequence).

The gene calls are TRBV5-1 and TRBJ1-3; no clear D gene. Trimming pared 0 bases from V and 8 bases from J, leaving 3 bases between. CDR1 is SGHRS, CDR2 YFSETQ, per germline. This CDR3 comprises 11 residues. CDR3 nucleotides: TGCGCCAGCAGCTTGGGTGACACCATATATTTT. Its protein is CASSLGDTIYF.

The gene calls are TRBV7-9 and TRBJ2-3; D is unresolved. V was shortened by 5 bases and J by 1 base, with 13 bases between the two germline ends. Germline V CDR1 and CDR2: SEHNR, FQNEAQ (reference sequence). The CDR3 covers 15 residues. CDR3 sequence: CASSHPRSRTDTQYF. CDR3 sequence (DNA): TGTGCCAGCAGCCACCCTCGGAGTCGCACAGATACGCAGTATTTT.

Details on this clone: Other nucleotide sequences from this sample produce the same CDR3. The rearrangement uses TRBV27 and TRBJ1-2; D not certain. Germline V CDR1 and CDR2: MNHEY, SMNVEV (reference sequence). This CDR3 region has 13 residues. Trimming shortened V by 0 bases and J by 5 bases, and 7 bases separated the two germline ends. The CDR3 DNA reads TGTGCCAGCAGTTTATCGCCGGATTATGGCTACACCTTC. Amino acids: CASSLSPDYGYTF.